A selection of T cell receptor beta chains follows, all from one sample in a study of blood T cells in healthy people across ages. TCRdb fed the 5' RACE reads into MiXCR, producing one record per CDR3 protein. The sample holds about 780,000 distinct CDR3 sequences, 20% to 30% seen once. The same specimen was also included in a second study, on T cells of mothers and their children.

Sequencing was carried out using blood. These receptors all stem from a boy under 18 in good health. Each CDR3 is given with its conserved first and last residue. D genes are given only for firm matches. Clone size is not always given. Where it is, it says once, few, many or a class for expanded clones.

D gene: -
V gene: TRBV7-9
J gene: TRBJ2-5
clone size: many
CDR3 DNA: TGTGCCAGCAGCACCAACTCGAAAGAGACCCAGTACTTC
CDR3 protein: CASSTNSKETQYF

D gene: TRBD2
V gene: TRBV5-1
J gene: TRBJ2-5
clone size: few
CDR3 DNA: TGCGCCAGCAGCGGCACCTTACTAGCGGGGGGGCAAGAGACCCAGTACTTC
CDR3 protein: CASSGTLLAGGQETQYF

D gene: -
V gene: TRBV6-1
J gene: TRBJ1-5
clone size: -
CDR3 DNA: TGTGCCAGCAGTGAAATGAGCGGACCGAATCAGCCCCAGCATTTT
CDR3 protein: CASSEMSGPNQPQHF

D gene: TRBD2
V gene: TRBV10-3
J gene: TRBJ2-1
clone size: -
CDR3 DNA: TGTGCCATCAGGAGCGGGACCTTAGGGGATGAGCAGTTCTTC
CDR3 protein: CAIRSGTLGDEQFF

D gene: TRBD1
V gene: TRBV12-3/TRBV12-4
J gene: TRBJ1-5
clone size: few
CDR3 DNA: TGTGCCAGCAGACGGGGACAGGGCGGCAGCAATCAGCCCCAGCATTTT
CDR3 protein: CASRRGQGGSNQPQHF

D gene: -
V gene: TRBV30
J gene: TRBJ1-1
clone size: -
CDR3 DNA: TGTGCCTTCCGATCGAAACGGGCTGAAGCTTTCTTT
CDR3 protein: CAFRSKRAEAFF

D gene: -
V gene: TRBV20-1
J gene: TRBJ2-7
clone size: -
CDR3 DNA: TGCAGTGCACCTCTACGGAACTCCTACGAGCAGTACTTC
CDR3 protein: CSAPLRNSYEQYF

D gene: -
V gene: TRBV9
J gene: TRBJ1-2
clone size: -
CDR3 DNA: TGTGCCAGCAGCGTATTTGGGGGAGGCTACACCTTC
CDR3 protein: CASSVFGGGYTF

D gene: -
V gene: TRBV24-1
J gene: TRBJ2-2
clone size: -
CDR3 DNA: TGTGCCACCAGTGGGGTCACCGGGGAGCTGTTTTTT
CDR3 protein: CATSGVTGELFF

D gene: -
V gene: TRBV6-5
J gene: TRBJ1-4
clone size: -
CDR3 DNA: TGTGCCAGCAGTCCCCACCGAGGAAAACTGTTTTTT
CDR3 protein: CASSPHRGKLFF

D gene: -
V gene: TRBV6-5
J gene: TRBJ1-1
clone size: few
CDR3 DNA: TGTGCCAGCAGTTACAGCGAACGACCAGCTTTCTTT
CDR3 protein: CASSYSERPAFF

D gene: -
V gene: TRBV12-3/TRBV12-4
J gene: TRBJ1-5
clone size: once
CDR3 DNA: TGTGCCAGCAGCGTGGACGGTTTGGGGCCCCAGCATTTT
CDR3 protein: CASSVDGLGPQHF

D gene: TRBD2
V gene: TRBV9
J gene: TRBJ2-5
clone size: few
CDR3 DNA: TGTGCCAGCAGCGCTACTAGCGGGGGAGAGACCCAGTACTTC
CDR3 protein: CASSATSGGETQYF

D gene: TRBD1
V gene: TRBV19
J gene: TRBJ2-5
clone size: few
CDR3 DNA: TGTGCCAGTAGCGGGGACAGCCGAAGGGGCCTCCAAGAGACCCAGTACTTC
CDR3 protein: CASSGDSRRGLQETQYF

D gene: TRBD1
V gene: TRBV6-5
J gene: TRBJ1-1
clone size: -
CDR3 DNA: TGTGCCAGCAGCCGCGGGACAGATGAAGCTTTCTTT
CDR3 protein: CASSRGTDEAFF

D gene: TRBD1
V gene: TRBV29-1
J gene: TRBJ2-7
clone size: -
CDR3 DNA: TGCAGCGTGGATATTGGGACAGCCTACGAGCAGTACTTC
CDR3 protein: CSVDIGTAYEQYF